This paragraph covers one T cell receptor beta chain sequence. This record comes from a study of cytomegalovirus exposure and HLA in healthy donors. The V end was cut by 4 bases, the J end by 2 bases, with 15 bases between. The length of the CDR3 is 16 residues. The V gene's germline CDR1 is SEHNR and CDR2 FQNEAQ (reference sequence). It was with 60 Vbeta and 13 Jbeta primers that the PCR ran. Clones were read by immunoSEQ multiplex PCR, and TCRdb kept only the in-frame ones, dropping some. In the table there are some 100,000 clones, 69% of which are singletons. The gene calls are TRBV7-9 and TRBJ2-1; D uncertain. The sequencing sample was made of PBMCs. The clonotype originates from a woman aged 70-85 years in good health and CMV-seropositive. The CDR3 DNA sequence: TGTGCCAGCAGCTCTAAAAAGTCTGCTACCTACAATGAGCAGTTCTTC. The encoded protein is CASSSKKSATYNEQFF.